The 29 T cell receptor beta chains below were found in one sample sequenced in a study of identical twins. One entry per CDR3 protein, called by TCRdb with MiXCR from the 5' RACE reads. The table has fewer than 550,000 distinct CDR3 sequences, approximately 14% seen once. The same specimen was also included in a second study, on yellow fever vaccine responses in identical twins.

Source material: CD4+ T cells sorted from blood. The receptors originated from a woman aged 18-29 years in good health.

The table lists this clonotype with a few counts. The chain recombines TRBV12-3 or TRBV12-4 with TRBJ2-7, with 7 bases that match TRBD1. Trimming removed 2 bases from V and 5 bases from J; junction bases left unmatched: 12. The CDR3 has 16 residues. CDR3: CASSLYRSGQTHEQYF. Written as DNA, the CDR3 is TGTGCCAGCAGTTTATATCGGTCGGGACAGACCCACGAGCAGTACTTC.

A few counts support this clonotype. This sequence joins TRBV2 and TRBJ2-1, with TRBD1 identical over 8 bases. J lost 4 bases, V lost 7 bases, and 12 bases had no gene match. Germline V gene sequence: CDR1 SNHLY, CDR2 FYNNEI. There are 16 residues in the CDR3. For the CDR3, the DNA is TGTGCCAGCATCATCTTGGACAGGGATGCATACAATGAGCAGTTCTTC. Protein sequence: CASIILDRDAYNEQFF.

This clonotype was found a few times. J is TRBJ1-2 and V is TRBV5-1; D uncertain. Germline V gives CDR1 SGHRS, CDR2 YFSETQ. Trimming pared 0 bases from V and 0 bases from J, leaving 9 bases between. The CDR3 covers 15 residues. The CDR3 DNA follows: TGCGCCAGCAGCTTGGGCGCAGTTGCTAACTATGGCTACACCTTC. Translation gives CASSLGAVANYGYTF.

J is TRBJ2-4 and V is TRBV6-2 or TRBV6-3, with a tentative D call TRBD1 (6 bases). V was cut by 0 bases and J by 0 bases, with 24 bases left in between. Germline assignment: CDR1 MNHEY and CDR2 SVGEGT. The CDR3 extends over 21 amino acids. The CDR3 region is CASSYSTSNRAPLLAKNIQYF. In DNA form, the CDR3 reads TGTGCCAGCAGTTACTCGACCTCTAACAGGGCCCCACTTCTAGCCAAAAACATTCAGTACTTC.

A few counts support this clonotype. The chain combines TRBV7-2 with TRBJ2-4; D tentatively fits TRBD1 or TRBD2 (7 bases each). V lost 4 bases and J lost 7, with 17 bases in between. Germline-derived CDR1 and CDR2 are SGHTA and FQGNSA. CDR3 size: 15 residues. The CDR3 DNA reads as TGTGCCAGCAGCTCAGGGGGGGGTCGCGATAACATTCAGTACTTC. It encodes CASSSGGGRDNIQYF.

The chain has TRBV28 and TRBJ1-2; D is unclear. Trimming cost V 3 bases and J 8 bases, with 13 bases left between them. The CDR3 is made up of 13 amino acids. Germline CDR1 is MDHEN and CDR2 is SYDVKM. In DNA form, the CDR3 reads TGTGCCAGCAGTTTCAGGAGCCGGTTCGGCTACACCTTC. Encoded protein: CASSFRSRFGYTF.

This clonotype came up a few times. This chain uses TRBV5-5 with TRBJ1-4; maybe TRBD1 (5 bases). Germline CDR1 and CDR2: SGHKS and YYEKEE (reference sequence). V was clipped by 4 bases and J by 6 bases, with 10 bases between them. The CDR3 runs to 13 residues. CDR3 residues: CASSRGLDEKLFF. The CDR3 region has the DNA TGTGCCAGCAGCCGGGGCCTGGATGAAAAACTGTTTTTT.

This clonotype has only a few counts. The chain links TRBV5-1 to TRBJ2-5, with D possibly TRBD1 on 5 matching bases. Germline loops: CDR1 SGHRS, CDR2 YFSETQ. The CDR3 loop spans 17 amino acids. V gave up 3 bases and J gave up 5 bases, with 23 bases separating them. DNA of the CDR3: TGCGCCAGCAGCTCAAATAGGGGATCCCTTCCTGGGGAGACCCAGTACTTC. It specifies CASSSNRGSLPGETQYF.

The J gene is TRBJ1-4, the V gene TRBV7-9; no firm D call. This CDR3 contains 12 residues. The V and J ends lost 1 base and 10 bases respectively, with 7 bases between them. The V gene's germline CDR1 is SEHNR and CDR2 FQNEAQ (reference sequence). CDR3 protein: CASSLEGRKLFF. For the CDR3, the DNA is TGTGCCAGCAGCTTAGAGGGCAGAAAACTGTTTTTT.

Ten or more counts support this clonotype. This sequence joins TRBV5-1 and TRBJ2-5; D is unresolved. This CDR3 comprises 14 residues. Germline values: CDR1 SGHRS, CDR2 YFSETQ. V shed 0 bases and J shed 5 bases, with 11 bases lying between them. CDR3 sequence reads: CASSLVISGETQYF. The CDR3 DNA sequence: TGCGCCAGCAGCTTGGTGATTTCTGGCGAGACCCAGTACTTC. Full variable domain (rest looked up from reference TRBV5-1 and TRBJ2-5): KAGVTQTPRYLIKTRGQQVTLSCSPISGHRSVSWYQQTPGQGLQFLFEYFSETQRNKGNFPGRFSGRQFSNSRSEMNVSTLELGDSALYLCASSLVISGETQYFGPGTRLLVL.

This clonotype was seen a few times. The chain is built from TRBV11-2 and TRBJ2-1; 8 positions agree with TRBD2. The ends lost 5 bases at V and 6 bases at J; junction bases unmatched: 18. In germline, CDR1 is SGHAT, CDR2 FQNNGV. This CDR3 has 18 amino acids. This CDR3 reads CASSLKAGASGPLNEQFF. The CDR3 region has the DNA TGTGCCAGCAGCCTAAAGGCGGGGGCTAGCGGGCCCCTCAATGAGCAGTTCTTC.

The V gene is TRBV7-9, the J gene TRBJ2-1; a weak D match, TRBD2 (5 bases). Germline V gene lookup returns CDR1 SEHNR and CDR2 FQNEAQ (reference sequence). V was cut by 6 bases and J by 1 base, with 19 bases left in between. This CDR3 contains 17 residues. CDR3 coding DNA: TGTGCCAGCAGACCAAGGTTTAGCGTGGGGTCCTACAATGAGCAGTTCTTC. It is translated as CASRPRFSVGSYNEQFF.

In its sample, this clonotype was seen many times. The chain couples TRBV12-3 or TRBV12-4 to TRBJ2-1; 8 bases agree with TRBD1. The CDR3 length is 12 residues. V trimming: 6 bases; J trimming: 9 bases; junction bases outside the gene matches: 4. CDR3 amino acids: CASSPTGAEQFF. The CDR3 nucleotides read TGTGCCAGCAGCCCGACAGGGGCTGAGCAGTTCTTC.

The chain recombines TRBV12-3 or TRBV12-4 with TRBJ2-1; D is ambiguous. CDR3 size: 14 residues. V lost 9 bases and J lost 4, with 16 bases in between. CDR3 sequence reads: CASRVGPLYNEQFF. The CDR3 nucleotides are TGTGCCAGTAGGGTCGGGCCCCTATACAATGAGCAGTTCTTC.

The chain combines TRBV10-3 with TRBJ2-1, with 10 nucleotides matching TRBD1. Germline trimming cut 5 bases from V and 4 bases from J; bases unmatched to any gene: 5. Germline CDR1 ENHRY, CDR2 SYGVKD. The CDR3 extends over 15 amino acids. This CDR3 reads CAISTGTGEYNEQFF. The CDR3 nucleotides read TGTGCCATCAGTACCGGGACAGGGGAGTACAATGAGCAGTTCTTC.

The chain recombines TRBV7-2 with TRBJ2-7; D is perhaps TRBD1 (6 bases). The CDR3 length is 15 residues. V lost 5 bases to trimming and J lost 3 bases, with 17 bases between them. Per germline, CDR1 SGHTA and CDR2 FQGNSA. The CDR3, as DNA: TGTGCCAGCAGCCCTCAGCTCAGGGGCTACTACGAGCAGTACTTC. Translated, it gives CASSPQLRGYYEQYF.

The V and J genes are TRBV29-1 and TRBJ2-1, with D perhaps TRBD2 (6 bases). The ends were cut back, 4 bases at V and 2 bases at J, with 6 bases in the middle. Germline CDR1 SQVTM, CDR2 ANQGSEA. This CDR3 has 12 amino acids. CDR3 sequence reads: CSVGRAYNEQFF. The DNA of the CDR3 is TGCAGCGTTGGGAGGGCCTACAATGAGCAGTTCTTC.

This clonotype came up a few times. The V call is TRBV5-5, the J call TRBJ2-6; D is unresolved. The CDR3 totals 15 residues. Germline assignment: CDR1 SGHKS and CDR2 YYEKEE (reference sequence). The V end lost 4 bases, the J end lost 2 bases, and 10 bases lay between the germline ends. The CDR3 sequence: CASSADGPGANVLTF. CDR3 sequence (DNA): TGTGCCAGCAGCGCTGACGGGCCTGGGGCCAACGTCCTGACTTTC.

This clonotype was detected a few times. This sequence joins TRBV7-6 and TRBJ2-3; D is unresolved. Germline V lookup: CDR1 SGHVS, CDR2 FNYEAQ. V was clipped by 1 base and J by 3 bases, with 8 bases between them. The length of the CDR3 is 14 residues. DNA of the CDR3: TGTGCCAGCAGCTTAGGGGCTCGGACAGATACGCAGTATTTT. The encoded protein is CASSLGARTDTQYF.

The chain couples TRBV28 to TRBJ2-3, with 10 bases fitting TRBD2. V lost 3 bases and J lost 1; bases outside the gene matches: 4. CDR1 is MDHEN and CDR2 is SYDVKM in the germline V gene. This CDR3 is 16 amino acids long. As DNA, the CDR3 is TGTGCCAGCAGTTTTGGACTAGCGGTGGGCACAGATACGCAGTATTTT. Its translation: CASSFGLAVGTDTQYF.

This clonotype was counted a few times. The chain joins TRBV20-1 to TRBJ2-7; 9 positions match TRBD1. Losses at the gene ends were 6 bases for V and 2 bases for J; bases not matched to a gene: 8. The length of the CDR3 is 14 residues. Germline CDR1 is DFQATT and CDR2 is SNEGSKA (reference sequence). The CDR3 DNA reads TGCAGTGCCAGACGGACAGGGGTGACCTACGAGCAGTACTTC. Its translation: CSARRTGVTYEQYF.

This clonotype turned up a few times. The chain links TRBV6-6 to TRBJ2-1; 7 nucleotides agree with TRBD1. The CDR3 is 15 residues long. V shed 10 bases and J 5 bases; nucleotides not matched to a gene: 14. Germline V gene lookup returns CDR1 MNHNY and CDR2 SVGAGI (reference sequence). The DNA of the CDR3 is TGTGCCACCTCTATAGAAGAGGGGGCTAACAATGAGCAGTTCTTC. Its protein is CATSIEEGANNEQFF.

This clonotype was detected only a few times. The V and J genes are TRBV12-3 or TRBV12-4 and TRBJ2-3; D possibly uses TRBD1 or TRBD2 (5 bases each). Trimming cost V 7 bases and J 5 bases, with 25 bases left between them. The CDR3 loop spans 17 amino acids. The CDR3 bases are TGTGCCAGCACTTTGCCCCCCAGGTTGGGGGAAGTAGATACGCAGTATTTT. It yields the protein CASTLPPRLGEVDTQYF.

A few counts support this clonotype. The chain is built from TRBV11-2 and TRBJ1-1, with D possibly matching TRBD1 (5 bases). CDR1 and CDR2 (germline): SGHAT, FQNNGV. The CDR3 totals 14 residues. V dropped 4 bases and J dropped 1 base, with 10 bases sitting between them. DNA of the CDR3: TGTGCCAGCAGCTCGACAGCTCCGAACACTGAAGCTTTCTTT. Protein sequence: CASSSTAPNTEAFF. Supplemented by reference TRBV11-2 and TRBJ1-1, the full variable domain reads EAGVAQSPRYKIIEKRQSVAFWCNPISGHATLYWYQQILGQGPKLLIQFQNNGVVDDSQLPKDRFSAERLKGVDSTLKIQPAKLEDSAVYLCASSSTAPNTEAFFGQGTRLTVV.

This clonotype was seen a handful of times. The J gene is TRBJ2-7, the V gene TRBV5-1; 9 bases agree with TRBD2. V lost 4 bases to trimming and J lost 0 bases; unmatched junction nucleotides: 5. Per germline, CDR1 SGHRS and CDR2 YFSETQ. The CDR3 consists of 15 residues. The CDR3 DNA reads TGCGCCAGCAGCGGTAGCGGGAGAGACTCCTACGAGCAGTACTTC. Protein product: CASSGSGRDSYEQYF. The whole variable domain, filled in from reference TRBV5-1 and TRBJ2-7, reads KAGVTQTPRYLIKTRGQQVTLSCSPISGHRSVSWYQQTPGQGLQFLFEYFSETQRNKGNFPGRFSGRQFSNSRSEMNVSTLELGDSALYLCASSGSGRDSYEQYFGPGTRLTVT.

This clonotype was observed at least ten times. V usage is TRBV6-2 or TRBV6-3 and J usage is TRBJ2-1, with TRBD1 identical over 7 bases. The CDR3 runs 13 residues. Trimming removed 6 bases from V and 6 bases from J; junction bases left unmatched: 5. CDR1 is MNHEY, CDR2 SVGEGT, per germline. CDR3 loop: CASRGTGANEQFF. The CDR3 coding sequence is TGTGCCAGCAGGGGAACAGGGGCCAATGAGCAGTTCTTC.

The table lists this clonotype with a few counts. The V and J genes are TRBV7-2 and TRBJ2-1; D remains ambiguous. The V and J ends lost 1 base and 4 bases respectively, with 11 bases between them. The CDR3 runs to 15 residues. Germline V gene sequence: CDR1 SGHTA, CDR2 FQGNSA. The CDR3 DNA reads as TGTGCCAGCAGCTTAGACGCGACCCCTTACAATGAGCAGTTCTTC. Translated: CASSLDATPYNEQFF. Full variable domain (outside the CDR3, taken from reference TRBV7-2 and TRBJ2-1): GAGVSQSPSNKVTEKGKDVELRCDPISGHTALYWYRQSLGQGLEFLIYFQGNSAPDKSGLPSDRFSAERTGGSVSTLTIQRTQQEDSAVYLCASSLDATPYNEQFFGPGTRLTVL.

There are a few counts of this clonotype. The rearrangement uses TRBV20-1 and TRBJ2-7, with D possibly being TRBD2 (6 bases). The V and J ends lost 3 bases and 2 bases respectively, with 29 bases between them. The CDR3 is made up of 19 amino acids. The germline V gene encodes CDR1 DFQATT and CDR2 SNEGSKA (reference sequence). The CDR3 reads CSASGFGPRGGTPPYEQYF. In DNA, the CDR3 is TGCAGTGCTAGTGGGTTTGGGCCTCGGGGCGGGACTCCTCCCTACGAGCAGTACTTC.

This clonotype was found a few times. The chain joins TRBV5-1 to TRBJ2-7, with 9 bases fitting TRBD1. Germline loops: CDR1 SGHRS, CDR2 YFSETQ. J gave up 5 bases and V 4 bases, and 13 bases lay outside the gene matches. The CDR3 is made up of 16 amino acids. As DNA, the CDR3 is TGCGCCAGCAGCGCACTACAGGGGGCGGCCAATCACGAGCAGTACTTC. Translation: CASSALQGAANHEQYF. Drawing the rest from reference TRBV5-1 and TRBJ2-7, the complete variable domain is KAGVTQTPRYLIKTRGQQVTLSCSPISGHRSVSWYQQTPGQGLQFLFEYFSETQRNKGNFPGRFSGRQFSNSRSEMNVSTLELGDSALYLCASSALQGAANHEQYFGPGTRLTVT.